The rows below give T cell receptor beta chains drawn from one sample of a study of blood T cell repertoires in COVID-19. TCRdb's table, derived via immunoSEQ multiplex PCR, lists solely in-frame clones and lacks some. The sample includes around 220,000 clones, around nine tenths of them seen just once. The sequenced material came from PBMCs or T cells enriched from blood (not recorded which). The receptors here all came from a woman aged 18-29 years who had recovered from COVID-19. Both conserved end residues are part of each CDR3. D genes are given only for firm matches. Size is stated for part of the rows, as once, few or many counts, or as a class when the clone is expanded.

TRBJ1-1	TRBD1	-	TRBV5-1	TGCGCCAGCAGCCCCGGGACAGGGTCGAACACTGAAGCTTTCTTT	CASSPGTGSNTEAFF
TRBJ2-7	-	-	TRBV7-9	TGTGCCAGCAGCTTAGGCGGTGCGGGGACCCACGAGCAGTACTTC	CASSLGGAGTHEQYF
TRBJ2-7	-	-	TRBV28	TGTGCCAGCAGTTATCCTCCTCCCTACGAGCAGTACTTC	CASSYPPPYEQYF
TRBJ2-4	-	-	TRBV5-6	TGTGCCAGCAGCCTGAAGGGGCCCTATGCCAAAAACATTCAGTACTTC	CASSLKGPYAKNIQYF
TRBJ2-5	TRBD2	-	TRBV4-2	TGTGCCAGCAGTACCACTAGCGGGGGGGCCGCTGAGACCCAGTACTTC	CASSTTSGGAAETQYF
TRBJ2-5	TRBD1	-	TRBV28	TGTGCCAGCATCTCAACAGGGGCCACCGAGACCCAGTACTTC	CASISTGATETQYF
TRBJ2-7	-	-	TRBV6-5	TGTGCCAGCAAAACAGGGACCGATGGGGAGCAGTACTTC	CASKTGTDGEQYF
TRBJ2-3	TRBD1	once	TRBV2	TGTGCCAGCAGTCGCGACAGGGGGACAGATACGCAGTATTTT	CASSRDRGTDTQYF
TRBJ2-7	-	-	TRBV5-1	TGCGCCAGCAGCTTGTACGAGACTACCGGATTCGAGCAGTACTTC	CASSLYETTGFEQYF
TRBJ1-5	-	-	TRBV6-5	TGTGCCAGCAGTTACTCGAGGAATCAGCCCCAGCATTTT	CASSYSRNQPQHF
TRBJ1-1	-	-	TRBV7-2	TGTGCCAGCAGCTCCCGTGGGAGGGGGGACACTGAAGCTTTCTTT	CASSSRGRGDTEAFF
TRBJ2-7	-	-	TRBV10-3	TGTGCCACCGACGACAGCGACTACGAGCAGTACTTC	CATDDSDYEQYF
TRBJ2-5	TRBD1	-	TRBV19	TGTGCCAGTAATGGGGCAGGACAGGGTCAAGAGACCCAGTACTTC	CASNGAGQGQETQYF
TRBJ1-2	TRBD1	-	TRBV19	TGTGCCAGTAGCGCCGGGACAGCTCTTAACTATGGCTACACCTTC	CASSAGTALNYGYTF
TRBJ1-3	TRBD1	-	TRBV11-2	TGTGCCAGCCCGGTGCAGGGGGCCTCACTCTCTGGAAACACCATATATTTT	CASPVQGASLSGNTIYF
TRBJ1-6	-	-	TRBV21-1	TGTGCCAGCAGCAAAGGGGAGACAGGGATGAATTCACCCCTCCACTTT	CASSKGETGMNSPLHF
TRBJ2-1	TRBD1	-	TRBV5-6	TGTGCCAGCAGCTTCCCGGGACAGGGCCTTGTTTGGCCCTACAATGAGCAGTTCTTC	CASSFPGQGLVWPYNEQFF
TRBJ2-1	-	-	TRBV23-1	TGCGCCAGCAGTCCCCCGGGACAAGGTAGAAGCCTCAATGAGCAGTTCTTC	CASSPPGQGRSLNEQFF
TRBJ2-5	TRBD1	-	TRBV29-1	TGCAGCGTTGCACAGGGGACACAAGAGACCCAGTACTTC	CSVAQGTQETQYF
TRBJ2-3	TRBD2	-	TRBV6-2/TRBV6-3	TGTGCCAGCAGTCCGACTAGCGGGATAACAGATACGCAGTATTTT	CASSPTSGITDTQYF
TRBJ2-1	TRBD2	-	TRBV13	TGTGCCAGCAGCCTACCGACTAGCGGGAGTCCATACAATGAGCAGTTCTTC	CASSLPTSGSPYNEQFF
TRBJ1-6	-	-	TRBV5-1	TGCGCCAGCAGCTTACAGGAAAATTCACCCCTCCACTTT	CASSLQENSPLHF
TRBJ1-1	-	-	TRBV28	TGTGCCAGCAGTTTATCAAGGGACACGAACACTGAAGCTTTCTTT	CASSLSRDTNTEAFF
TRBJ2-2	TRBD1	few	TRBV2	TGTGCCAGCAGTAATCACGGACAGGGTAATTCCGGGGAGCTGTTTTTT	CASSNHGQGNSGELFF
TRBJ2-3	-	-	TRBV4-2	TGTGCCAGCAGCCAAGTCCCTCCCACGCAGTATTTT	CASSQVPPTQYF
TRBJ2-7	TRBD1	-	TRBV28	TGTGCCAGCACCCGGACAGGGCCCCCTGAGCAGTACTTC	CASTRTGPPEQYF
TRBJ2-7	-	-	TRBV10-1	TGCGCCAGCAGTGAGTCAGCGGCTAGCTTGGAGCAGTACTTC	CASSESAASLEQYF
TRBJ1-2	-	-	TRBV27	TGTGCCAGCAGCCCCTCCTCAGGGTCCTATGGCTACACCTTC	CASSPSSGSYGYTF
TRBJ1-1	TRBD1	-	TRBV9	TGTGCCAGCAGCGGAGGACAGGAGGGCACTGAAGCTTTCTTT	CASSGGQEGTEAFF
TRBJ2-3	-	-	TRBV4-3	TGCGCCAGCAGCCAAGATACGACTCAGGATACGCAGTATTTT	CASSQDTTQDTQYF
TRBJ1-2	-	once	TRBV6-5	TGTGCCAGCAGTCGGGGGACTCTGCCTAACTATGGCTACACCTTC	CASSRGTLPNYGYTF
TRBJ1-2	TRBD1	-	TRBV11-3	TGTGCCAGCAGCTTAGATGGTTGGACAGGCAAAAATGGCTACACCTTC	CASSLDGWTGKNGYTF
TRBJ2-7	-	few	TRBV9	TGTGCCAGCAGCCCGTCTTGGCACCCCTACGAGCAGTACTTC	CASSPSWHPYEQYF
TRBJ2-2	-	-	TRBV6-4	TGTGCCAGCAGTGACTCGACTAACACCGGGGAGCTGTTTTTT	CASSDSTNTGELFF
TRBJ2-7	-	-	TRBV2	TGTGCCAACGGTCGGGAGCGGCGCTACGAGCAGTACTTC	CANGRERRYEQYF
TRBJ1-3	TRBD1	-	TRBV28	TGTGCCAGCAGGGACAGGGGCTCTGGAAACACCATATATTTT	CASRDRGSGNTIYF
TRBJ2-1	TRBD2	-	TRBV7-3	TGTGCCAGCAGCTTAGGACTAGCGGGAGCTGAGCAGTTCTTC	CASSLGLAGAEQFF
TRBJ1-4	-	-	TRBV28	TGTGCCAGCCAGACACCATCTAATGAAAAACTGTTTTTT	CASQTPSNEKLFF
TRBJ1-6	-	-	TRBV3-1/TRBV3-2	TGTGCCAGCAGCCGAGGGGGGGGAAATTCACCCCTCCACTTT	CASSRGGGNSPLHF
TRBJ2-1	TRBD1	-	TRBV5-1	TGCGCCAGCAGCTTGGATGGGGATGACAGGGGCGATGAGCAGTTCTTC	CASSLDGDDRGDEQFF
TRBJ1-2	-	-	TRBV28	TGTGCCAGCAGTTTTTCGGTCGAAAAAGCTAACTATGGCTACACCTTC	CASSFSVEKANYGYTF
TRBJ2-7	-	-	TRBV6-2/TRBV6-3	TGTGCCAGCAGTCCCCGGGGTGGGGAATACTTC	CASSPRGGEYF
TRBJ1-4	-	-	TRBV5-1	TGCGCCAGCAGCTTGGGTAGGGGGAATGAAAAACTGTTTTTT	CASSLGRGNEKLFF
TRBJ2-3	TRBD2	-	TRBV2	TGTGCCAGCAGCGGACTAGCGGGCACAGATACGCAGTATTTT	CASSGLAGTDTQYF
TRBJ2-7	TRBD1	few	TRBV6-1	TGTGCCAGCAGTGAAGCCCTGACAGGGGGCTACGAGCAGTACTTC	CASSEALTGGYEQYF
TRBJ2-3	-	-	TRBV5-1	TGCGCCAGCAGCTCGTCTACAGATACGCAGTATTTT	CASSSSTDTQYF
TRBJ2-2	-	-	TRBV4-3	TGCGCCAGCAGCCAAGGGGGACTTTCGAACACCGGGGAGCTGTTTTTT	CASSQGGLSNTGELFF
TRBJ2-1	-	-	TRBV5-1	TGCGCCAGCAGCTTGCATTGGGACTCCGGAGATGAGCAGTTCTTC	CASSLHWDSGDEQFF
TRBJ2-1	TRBD2	-	TRBV7-3	TGTGCCAGCAGCCTAACCGGGACTAGCGGGTACAATGAGCAGTTCTTC	CASSLTGTSGYNEQFF
TRBJ1-2	-	-	TRBV19	TGTGCCAGTAGTACCACGACGTACAGGGATCGCTACACCTTC	CASSTTTYRDRYTF
TRBJ1-1	-	-	TRBV5-1	TGCGCCAGCAGCTTGGATGGGGGGGTGAGCACTGAAGCTTTCTTT	CASSLDGGVSTEAFF
TRBJ2-4	-	-	TRBV7-8	TGTGCCAGCAGCCCCGGGGGAGTAATAGCCAAAAACATTCAGTACTTC	CASSPGGVIAKNIQYF
TRBJ1-1	-	-	TRBV9	TGTGCCAGCAGCGTAGCTCCGCTCGGGGCCGCGGGGGGGAACACTGAAGCTTTCTTT	CASSVAPLGAAGGNTEAFF
TRBJ1-2	-	-	TRBV21-1	TGTGCCAGCGGACAGGACCTAACGGCTAACTATGGCTACACCTTC	CASGQDLTANYGYTF
TRBJ1-4	-	-	TRBV18	TGTGCCAGCTCACCACTGGGGGGTCTAAGTGAAAAACTGTTTTTT	CASSPLGGLSEKLFF